This T cell receptor (beta chain) was identified during a study of blood T cell repertoires in COVID-19. The CDR3 totals 16 residues. Germline lookup yields CDR1 LGHDT and CDR2 YNNKEL (reference sequence). V lost 4 bases to trimming and J lost 2 bases, with 17 bases between them. The repertoire was sequenced with immunoSEQ multiplex PCR; TCRdb's copy has only in-frame clones and lacks some. The sample comprises fewer than 200,000 clones, about 88% of which are singletons, and 1% to 1.5% rests with the top ten. The clonotype was recovered from a human donor with acute COVID-19. The donor label of this sample is uncertain. Sequenced sample: PBMCs or T cells enriched from blood (not recorded which). The rearrangement joins TRBV3-1 (or the pseudogene TRBV3-2) to TRBJ2-5; D possibly corresponds to TRBD2 (6 bases). CDR3 amino acids: CASSLFSAGIQETQYF. The CDR3 DNA follows: TGTGCCAGCAGCCTATTCTCCGCGGGAATACAAGAGACCCAGTACTTC.